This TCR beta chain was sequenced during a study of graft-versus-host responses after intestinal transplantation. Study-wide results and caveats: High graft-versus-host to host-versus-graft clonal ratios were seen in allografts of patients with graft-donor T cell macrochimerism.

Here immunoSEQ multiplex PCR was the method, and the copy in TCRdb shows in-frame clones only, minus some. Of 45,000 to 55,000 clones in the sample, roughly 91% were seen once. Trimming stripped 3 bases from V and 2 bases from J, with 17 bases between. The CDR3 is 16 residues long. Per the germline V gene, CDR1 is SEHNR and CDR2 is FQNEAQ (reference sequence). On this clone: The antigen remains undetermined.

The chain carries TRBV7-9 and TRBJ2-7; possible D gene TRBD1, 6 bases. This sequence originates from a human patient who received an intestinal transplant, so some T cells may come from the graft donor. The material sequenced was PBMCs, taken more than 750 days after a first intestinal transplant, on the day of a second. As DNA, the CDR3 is TGTGCCAGCAGCTTCTCAGGGGTTCCTCTCGCCTACGAGCAGTACTTC. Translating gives CASSFSGVPLAYEQYF.